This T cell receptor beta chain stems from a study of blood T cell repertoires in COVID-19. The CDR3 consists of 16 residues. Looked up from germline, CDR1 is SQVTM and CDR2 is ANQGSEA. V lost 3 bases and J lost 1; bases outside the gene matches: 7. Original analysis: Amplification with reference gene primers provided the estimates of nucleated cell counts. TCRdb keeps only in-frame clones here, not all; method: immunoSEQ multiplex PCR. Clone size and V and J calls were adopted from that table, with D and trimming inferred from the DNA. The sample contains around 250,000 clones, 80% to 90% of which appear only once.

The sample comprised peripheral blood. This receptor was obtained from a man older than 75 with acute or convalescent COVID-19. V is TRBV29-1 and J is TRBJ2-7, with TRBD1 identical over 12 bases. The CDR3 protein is CSVEKGTGGQSYEQYF. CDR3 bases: TGCAGCGTTGAGAAAGGGACAGGGGGCCAATCCTACGAGCAGTACTTC.